Shown below are 25 T cell receptor beta chains from a single sample sequenced in a study of shared clonotypes between healthy human individuals. Using immunoSEQ multiplex PCR, the repertoire was profiled, and TCRdb retains in-frame clones only, with some absent. The sample contains some 500,000 clones, roughly 95% of which appear only once. The specimen was naive CD4+ T cells sorted from blood. Indicated subset: CD45RA+ positively selected. The receptors here all came from a woman aged 30 to 39 in good health.

This clone was counted between two and nine times. The chain joins TRBV20-1 to TRBJ2-7; the D gene is possibly TRBD2 (6 bases). The CDR3 extends over 11 amino acids. With 1 base removed from V and 11 bases from J, the gap between germline ends came to 12 bases. CDR1 and CDR2 (germline): DFQATT, SNEGSKA (reference sequence). The CDR3 spells CSARGPGEEYF. DNA of the CDR3: TGCAGTGCTAGAGGGCCGGGAGAGGAGTACTTC.

V gene TRBV11-3 combines with J gene TRBJ2-5; D gene uncertain. CDR3 length: 16 residues. Germline CDR1 is SGHNT and CDR2 is YENEEA. The V and J ends lost 1 base and 5 bases respectively, with 17 bases between them. This chain's CDR3 is CASSLVVWLGVETQYF. The CDR3 nucleotides are TGTGCCAGCAGCTTAGTGGTTTGGCTTGGAGTGGAGACCCAGTACTTC.

The V and J genes are TRBV6-1 and TRBJ2-3, with D perhaps matching TRBD1 or TRBD2 (5 bases each). CDR1 and CDR2 from the germline V gene are MNHNS and SASEGT. CDR3 length: 17 amino acids. The V end was cut by 4 bases, the J end by 4 bases, with 21 bases between. The CDR3 reads CASSAQWGLVGPDTQYF. CDR3 in DNA: TGTGCCAGCAGTGCCCAATGGGGGTTGGTCGGGCCAGATACGCAGTATTTT.

The chain has TRBV5-1 and TRBJ1-5; 9 bases line up with TRBD1. Germline CDR1 reads SGHRS; CDR2 reads YFSETQ. The CDR3 runs 16 residues. Trimming removed 0 bases from V and 0 bases from J; junction bases left unmatched: 1. CDR3 DNA sequence: TGCGCCAGCAGCTTGGGGACAGGGGATAGCAATCAGCCCCAGCATTTT. Translating gives CASSLGTGDSNQPQHF.

The rearrangement links TRBV4-1 to TRBJ2-5; TRBD1 is a possible D gene (5 bases). Near its end, the DNA agrees better with TRBJ2-7, so the J call may be wrong. There are 13 residues in the CDR3. Germline loops: CDR1 MGHRA, CDR2 YSYEKL. CDR3 sequence (DNA): TGCGCCAGCAGCCAAGAAAGGGGCTACGAGCAGTACTTC. Amino acid sequence: CASSQERGYEQYF.

This chain joins TRBV6-1 and TRBJ2-3, with 14 bases identical to TRBD2. This CDR3 contains 17 residues. The V segment lost 4 bases and the J segment 5 bases; nucleotides outside the gene matches: 8. The germline CDR1 and CDR2 sequences are MNHNS and SASEGT. The CDR3 region has the DNA TGTGCCAGCAGTGCTACACCGGGACTAGCGGGAGTAGATACGCAGTATTTT. Residues: CASSATPGLAGVDTQYF.

Worth noting for this clone: It is unclear where the CDR3 begins or ends on the DNA, so no DNA is shown, and the CDR3 is as TCRdb lists it. The chain couples TRBV28 to TRBJ2-1; the D call TRBD2 from the table was never checked on the DNA. Germline CDR1 MDHEN, CDR2 SYDVKM. From its first to its last residue, the CDR3 has 15 amino acids. This CDR3 is CASSTSGLAGVVQFF.

Details on this clone: This CDR3 is also generated by other DNA sequences in the sample. This chain uses TRBV5-1 with TRBJ2-1, with unresolved D. V shed 0 bases and J shed 5 bases, with 6 bases lying between them. The CDR3 runs to 13 residues. In germline, CDR1 is SGHRS, CDR2 YFSETQ. CDR3 region: CASSLVVDNEQFF. DNA of the CDR3: TGCGCCAGCAGCTTGGTCGTTGACAATGAGCAGTTCTTC. Complete variable domain (other parts from reference TRBV5-1 and TRBJ2-1): KAGVTQTPRYLIKTRGQQVTLSCSPISGHRSVSWYQQTPGQGLQFLFEYFSETQRNKGNFPGRFSGRQFSNSRSEMNVSTLELGDSALYLCASSLVVDNEQFFGPGTRLTVL.

The chain links TRBV18 to TRBJ2-7; no reliable D call. Germline lookup yields CDR1 KGHSH and CDR2 LQKENI. V was shortened by 2 bases and J by 3 bases, with 8 bases between the two germline ends. This CDR3 comprises 13 residues. For the CDR3, the DNA is TGTGCCAGCTCACCAAGTCACCTCTACGAGCAGTACTTC. Translating gives CASSPSHLYEQYF. Supplemented by reference TRBV18 and TRBJ2-7, the full variable domain reads NAGVMQNPRHLVRRRGQEARLRCSPMKGHSHVYWYRQLPEEGLKFMVYLQKENIIDESGMPKERFSAEFPKEGPSILRIQQVVRGDSAAYFCASSPSHLYEQYFGPGTRLTVT.

J is TRBJ2-1 and V is TRBV29-1, with 7 bases aligning to TRBD2. From germline, CDR1 is SQVTM and CDR2 ANQGSEA. This CDR3 has 13 amino acids. The V and J ends lost 4 bases and 4 bases, in that order; junction bases with no gene match: 4. The CDR3: CSVGAGWYNEQFF. CDR3 bases: TGCAGCGTTGGAGCGGGATGGTACAATGAGCAGTTCTTC.

The chain uses TRBV28 and TRBJ2-2; 8 nucleotides match TRBD1. The V segment lost 4 bases and the J segment 4 bases; nucleotides outside the gene matches: 5. Germline V lookup: CDR1 MDHEN, CDR2 SYDVKM. This CDR3 comprises 15 residues. CDR3 sequence: CASSYTGGSTGELFF. The DNA for the CDR3 is TGTGCCAGCAGTTACACAGGGGGTAGCACCGGGGAGCTGTTTTTT.

V gene TRBV5-4 combines with J gene TRBJ2-5, with D maybe TRBD2 (5 bases). Germline loops: CDR1 SGHNT, CDR2 YYREEE (reference sequence). Trimming took off 3 bases at V and 5 bases at J, with 14 bases between the two ends. The CDR3 sequence is 14 residues long. The chain's CDR3 is CASSWEYGTETQYF. The CDR3 DNA reads as TGTGCCAGCAGCTGGGAGTACGGAACGGAGACCCAGTACTTC. Full variable domain (missing parts from reference TRBV5-4 and TRBJ2-5): ETGVTQSPTHLIKTRGQQVTLRCSSQSGHNTVSWYQQALGQGPQFIFQYYREEENGRGNFPPRFSGLQFPNYSSELNVNALELDDSALYLCASSWEYGTETQYFGPGTRLLVL.

The chain links TRBV18 to TRBJ1-2; D may be TRBD1 (5 bases). Trimming removed 4 bases at V and 2 bases at J, with 8 bases between. CDR1 is KGHSH and CDR2 is LQKENI in the germline V gene. The CDR3 loop spans 13 amino acids. In DNA form, the CDR3 reads TGTGCCAGCTCACATGACAGCAACTATGGCTACACCTTC. It specifies CASSHDSNYGYTF.

V gene TRBV10-3 combines with J gene TRBJ2-7; D unresolved. Between the trimmed V and J ends, which lost 0 bases and 6 bases, there was a span of 18 bases. Per the germline V gene, CDR1 is ENHRY and CDR2 is SYGVKD. The CDR3 consists of 16 residues. The CDR3: CAISESWQATVGEQYF. The DNA of the CDR3 is TGTGCCATCAGTGAGTCGTGGCAGGCTACAGTAGGCGAGCAGTACTTC.

V and J are TRBV6-5 and TRBJ2-7, with 9 positions matching TRBD2. CDR1 and CDR2 from the germline V gene are MNHEY and SVGAGI. Germline trimming cut 0 bases from V and 7 bases from J; bases unmatched to any gene: 7. This CDR3 region has 15 residues. The CDR3 sequence is CASSYSLAGVGEQYF. CDR3 in DNA: TGTGCCAGCAGTTACTCTTTAGCGGGAGTAGGAGAGCAGTACTTC.

The rearrangement joins TRBV11-2 to TRBJ2-2; TRBD2 matches 10 bases. The CDR3 sequence is 18 residues long. J was trimmed by 0 bases and V by 5 bases; bases with no gene match: 9. Germline CDR1 and CDR2: SGHAT and FQNNGV. The CDR3 sequence is CASSRMGSGGPNTGELFF. CDR3 bases: TGTGCCAGCAGCCGAATGGGTAGCGGGGGGCCGAACACCGGGGAGCTGTTTTTT.

For this clone: This sample also contains other DNA sequences that code for the same CDR3. This chain uses TRBV18 with TRBJ2-5; 7 bases fit TRBD2. Germline CDR1 reads KGHSH; CDR2 reads LQKENI. J was trimmed by 5 bases and V by 2 bases; bases with no gene match: 5. This CDR3 is 14 amino acids long. Here the CDR3 DNA reads TGTGCCAGCTCACCAGGGACTACCCAGGAGACCCAGTACTTC. As protein: CASSPGTTQETQYF.

V is TRBV7-6 and J is TRBJ1-1, with unresolved D. Trimming removed 3 bases at V and 4 bases at J, with 6 bases between. The germline CDR1 and CDR2 sequences are SGHVS and FNYEAQ. The CDR3 sequence is 12 residues long. The CDR3 bases are TGTGCCAGCAGCTTTCCCAGCACTGAAGCTTTCTTT. Translated: CASSFPSTEAFF.

This chain links TRBV27 with TRBJ1-2, with D unclear. The V gene lost 5 bases and the J gene lost 0 bases, with 10 bases spanning the gap. The CDR3 totals 14 residues. CDR1 and CDR2 from the germline V gene are MNHEY and SMNVEV (reference sequence). The CDR3 DNA follows: TGTGCCAGCAGTCCCCAGACGGCTAACTATGGCTACACCTTC. It yields the protein CASSPQTANYGYTF.

This chain links TRBV2 with TRBJ1-5; D unresolved. The germline V gene encodes CDR1 SNHLY and CDR2 FYNNEI. This CDR3 has 14 residues. V was cut by 4 bases and J by 1 base, with 8 bases left in between. CDR3 sequence reads: CASSGELSNQPQHF. CDR3 coding DNA: TGTGCCAGCAGTGGGGAGCTGAGCAATCAGCCCCAGCATTTT.

Concerning this clone: This specimen includes other DNA sequences encoding the same CDR3. The chain recombines TRBV28 with TRBJ2-7; no clear D gene. Germline lookup yields CDR1 MDHEN and CDR2 SYDVKM. Trimming removed 2 bases at V and 4 bases at J, with 3 bases between. The CDR3 covers 11 residues. CDR3 residues: CASSLGYEQYF. The CDR3, as DNA: TGTGCCAGCAGTTTAGGATACGAGCAGTACTTC.

Remarks on this clone: The same CDR3 arises from other DNA sequences in this sample as well. The chain uses TRBV5-1 and TRBJ2-3, with D hard to call. This CDR3 is 11 amino acids long. Germline values: CDR1 SGHRS, CDR2 YFSETQ. V lost 2 bases to trimming and J lost 3 bases, with 1 base between them. CDR3 nucleotide sequence: TGCGCCAGCAGCTTAACAGATACGCAGTATTTT. Protein: CASSLTDTQYF.

CDR3 in DNA: TGCAGCGTGGGGGGCCCTGAAAAACTGTTTTTT. Translating gives CSVGGPEKLFF. V is TRBV29-1 and J is TRBJ1-4; D perhaps matches TRBD1 (6 bases). The ends were cut back, 6 bases at V and 7 bases at J, with 9 bases in the middle. The germline V gene has CDR1 SQVTM and CDR2 ANQGSEA. The CDR3 totals 11 residues.

V gene TRBV4-2 combines with J gene TRBJ2-7; 7 bases agree with TRBD2. This CDR3 is 14 amino acids long. Germline CDR1 is LGHNA and CDR2 is YNFKEQ. The V segment lost 1 base and the J segment 4 bases; nucleotides outside the gene matches: 4. The CDR3 loop reads CASSQGQAGYEQYF. In DNA, the CDR3 is TGTGCCAGCAGCCAAGGGCAAGCGGGGTACGAGCAGTACTTC.

The J gene is TRBJ2-6, the V gene TRBV18; D might be TRBD1 (5 bases). The CDR3 totals 16 residues. Germline CDR1 is KGHSH and CDR2 is LQKENI. The V end was cut by 3 bases, the J end by 0 bases, with 9 bases between. This CDR3 is CASSPTENSGANVLTF. CDR3 coding DNA: TGTGCCAGCTCACCGACAGAGAACTCTGGGGCCAACGTCCTGACTTTC.